Below are 30 T cell receptor beta chains sequenced from a single sample in a study of T cell responses to AZD1222 COVID-19 vaccine (dated by TCRdb to the early 2020s). Preparation of the library involved the immunoSEQ multiplex PCR assay. Held by TCRdb, this immuneACCESS table contains in-frame sequences only and omits some clones. Under half of the omission traces to an unresolved V gene where checked; the cause of the rest is unknown. The sample contains some 150,000 clones, roughly 90% of them found a single time. The ten largest clones capture 1.5% of the sample. Taken with the paper, the label for time point translates to: about 28 days (+/-7) after the second vaccine dose. The specimen was peripheral blood, collected 28 days after the second AZD1222 dose. Receptors were obtained from an adult who received the AZD1222 COVID-19 vaccine.

The rearrangement links TRBV15 to TRBJ1-6; TRBD1 aligns across 11 bases. Trimming at V came to 5 bases and at J to 7 bases, leaving 4 bases not matched to a gene. CDR3 length: 15 residues. Germline lookup yields CDR1 LNHNV and CDR2 YYDKDF (reference sequence). The DNA for the CDR3 is TGTGCCACCAGCGGACAGGGGGCTGGCAATTCACCCCTCCACTTT. Translation gives CATSGQGAGNSPLHF.

The J gene is TRBJ1-3, the V gene TRBV4-1; D is ambiguous. The germline V gene has CDR1 MGHRA and CDR2 YSYEKL. V was cut by 2 bases and J by 6 bases, with 14 bases left in between. The CDR3 totals 15 residues. The CDR3 loop is CASSQKTGWANTIYF. In DNA, the CDR3 is TGCGCCAGCAGCCAAAAGACCGGCTGGGCAAACACCATATATTTT.

The chain uses TRBV5-5 and TRBJ1-3; D uncertain. The CDR3 consists of 15 residues. Trimming shortened V by 1 base and J by 4 bases, and 12 bases separated the two germline ends. From germline, CDR1 is SGHKS and CDR2 YYEKEE (reference sequence). The CDR3 region has the DNA TGTGCCAGCAGCTTGTTGGACGTAAACGGAAACACCATATATTTT. Amino acids: CASSLLDVNGNTIYF.

This chain joins TRBV6-5 and TRBJ2-1; 9 positions agree with TRBD1. This CDR3 region has 15 residues. The germline V gene encodes CDR1 MNHEY and CDR2 SVGAGI. The V gene end was trimmed by 4 bases and the J gene end by 3 bases; junction bases not matched to a gene: 4. Here the CDR3 reads CASSWGDRDYNEQFF. The CDR3 region has the DNA TGTGCCAGCAGTTGGGGGGACAGGGACTACAATGAGCAGTTCTTC.

This chain joins TRBV9 and TRBJ1-2, with 10 bases identical to TRBD1. After removal of 2 bases from V and 3 bases from J, the junction contained 7 bases not matched to a gene. The CDR3 runs 16 residues. CDR1 and CDR2 from the germline V gene are SGDLS and YYNGEE. The CDR3 DNA reads TGTGCCAGCAGCGTGTCAGGGGGACAGGGGTACTATGGCTACACCTTC. It specifies CASSVSGGQGYYGYTF. Based on the CDR3 plus reference TRBV9 and TRBJ1-2, the full variable domain is DSGVTQTPKHLITATGQRVTLRCSPRSGDLSVYWYQQSLDQGLQFLIQYYNGEERAKGNILERFSAQQFPDLHSELNLSSLELGDSALYFCASSVSGGQGYYGYTFGSGTRLTVV.

The chain combines TRBV28 with TRBJ1-5; D remains ambiguous. CDR3 length equals 13 residues. V lost 4 bases to trimming and J lost 4 bases, with 8 bases between them. Germline V gene data show CDR1 as MDHEN and CDR2 as SYDVKM. Written as DNA, the CDR3 is TGTGCCAGCAGTTCCTCCTTAAATCAGCCCCAGCATTTT. This sequence encodes CASSSSLNQPQHF.

The V call is TRBV2, the J call TRBJ1-6, with D possibly being TRBD1 (6 bases). Germline loops: CDR1 SNHLY, CDR2 FYNNEI. CDR3 size: 15 residues. Trimming cost V 3 bases and J 10 bases, with 16 bases left between them. CDR3 loop: CASSDVGGGGSPLHF. Written as DNA, the CDR3 is TGTGCCAGCAGTGACGTAGGGGGAGGAGGGTCACCCCTCCACTTT.

The J gene is TRBJ2-7, the V gene TRBV24-1, with 7 bases fitting TRBD2. This CDR3 spans 15 amino acids. Germline values: CDR1 KGHDR, CDR2 SFDVKD. After removal of 10 bases from V and 4 bases from J, the junction contained 15 bases not matched to a gene. In nucleotides, the CDR3 is TGTGCCACTGAATCCTGGACTAGAGAAGGGTACGAGCAGTACTTC. Amino acid sequence: CATESWTREGYEQYF.

The chain combines TRBV6-5 with TRBJ1-3; TRBD1 is a possible D gene (5 bases). Germline lookup yields CDR1 MNHEY and CDR2 SVGAGI. The CDR3 contains 15 residues. V was trimmed by 2 bases and J by 3 bases, leaving 11 bases between them. In nucleotides, the CDR3 is TGTGCCAGCAGTTACGACAGAGCCCATGGAAACACCATATATTTT. It specifies CASSYDRAHGNTIYF.

This clone has just one count. The V and J genes are TRBV20-1 and TRBJ1-5; D possibly corresponds to TRBD1 (6 bases). Trimming pared 3 bases from V and 4 bases from J, leaving 16 bases between. The CDR3 runs to 15 residues. CDR1 and CDR2 (germline): DFQATT, SNEGSKA (reference sequence). CDR3 in amino acids: CSASGERGKNQPQHF. CDR3 bases: TGCAGTGCTAGTGGCGAGAGGGGGAAAAATCAGCCCCAGCATTTT.

The table lists this clone with a count of one. This CDR3 reads CASTMPRVSTDTQYF. The CDR3 DNA reads as TGTGCCAGCACCATGCCCCGGGTTAGCACAGATACGCAGTATTTT. This chain uses TRBV28 with TRBJ2-3; D is uncertain. Trimming pared 7 bases from V and 0 bases from J, leaving 14 bases between. The CDR3 is made up of 15 amino acids. Germline V gene lookup returns CDR1 MDHEN and CDR2 SYDVKM.

The J gene is TRBJ1-1, the V gene TRBV19; no definite D call. V was trimmed by 9 bases and J by 1 base, leaving 18 bases between them. The germline CDR1 and CDR2 sequences are LNHDA and SQIVND (reference sequence). There are 15 residues in the CDR3. The CDR3 loop reads CASVTRAFGNTEAFF. In DNA form, the CDR3 reads TGTGCCAGCGTCACCCGGGCTTTTGGGAACACTGAAGCTTTCTTT.

V is TRBV25-1 and J is TRBJ2-4, with D possibly being TRBD1 (5 bases). V was pared by 1 base and J by 9 bases, with 16 bases between. Per the germline V gene, CDR1 is MGHDK and CDR2 is SYGVNS. The CDR3 sequence is 15 residues long. The CDR3: CASSESLGQGRIQYF. The CDR3 bases are TGTGCCAGCAGTGAATCCCTTGGGCAGGGTCGCATTCAGTACTTC.

The chain uses TRBV27 and TRBJ2-2; 9 bases are shared with TRBD1. V was pared by 7 bases and J by 5 bases, with 11 bases of the junction left unmatched. The V gene's germline CDR1 is MNHEY and CDR2 SMNVEV (reference sequence). The CDR3 sequence is 16 residues long. The CDR3 bases are TGTGCCAGCAATTCCTTACAGGGGGCGATGACCGGGGAGCTGTTTTTT. This sequence encodes CASNSLQGAMTGELFF.

This clone showed up just a few times. The chain combines TRBV5-1 with TRBJ1-4; no firm D call. The length of the CDR3 is 15 residues. Trimming removed 1 base from V and 1 base from J, with 8 bases in between. The V gene's germline CDR1 is SGHRS and CDR2 YFSETQ. This CDR3 is CASSLTAGTNEKLFF. The CDR3 bases are TGCGCCAGCAGCTTGACGGCCGGAACTAATGAAAAACTGTTTTTT.

The V gene is TRBV4-1, the J gene TRBJ1-1; a possible D gene is TRBD1 (6 bases). Trimming pared 3 bases from V and 1 base from J, leaving 6 bases between. CDR3 length: 13 amino acids. The germline CDR1 and CDR2 sequences are MGHRA and YSYEKL. DNA for the CDR3: TGCGCCAGCAGCCAGGACAGGAACACTGAAGCTTTCTTT. The encoded protein is CASSQDRNTEAFF.

The chain recombines TRBV9 with TRBJ2-1; D perhaps matches TRBD2 (5 bases). Trimming shortened V by 4 bases and J by 7 bases, and 18 bases separated the two germline ends. The CDR3 sequence is 15 residues long. Per the germline V gene, CDR1 is SGDLS and CDR2 is YYNGEE. CDR3 amino acids: CASSNKDSRGNEQFF. The CDR3 DNA is TGTGCCAGCAGCAACAAAGATTCTCGGGGAAATGAGCAGTTCTTC. Full variable domain (rest looked up from reference TRBV9 and TRBJ2-1): DSGVTQTPKHLITATGQRVTLRCSPRSGDLSVYWYQQSLDQGLQFLIQYYNGEERAKGNILERFSAQQFPDLHSELNLSSLELGDSALYFCASSNKDSRGNEQFFGPGTRLTVL.

The chain has TRBV27 and TRBJ2-6; D assignment may be TRBD1 or TRBD2 (5 bases each). V lost 5 bases, J lost 0 bases, and 14 bases lay in between. The CDR3 runs 17 residues. Per germline, CDR1 MNHEY and CDR2 SMNVEV (reference sequence). Written as DNA, the CDR3 is TGTGCCAGCAGTATACGGGACCACGACTCTGGGGCCAACGTCCTGACTTTC. Encoded protein: CASSIRDHDSGANVLTF.

The V call is TRBV10-2, the J call TRBJ1-1; unclear D gene. Trimming shortened V by 0 bases and J by 1 base, and 12 bases separated the two germline ends. The CDR3 spans 16 residues. Germline V gene sequence: CDR1 WSHSY, CDR2 SAAADI. The CDR3 here is CASSESVLVQNTEAFF. CDR3 nucleotides: TGCGCCAGCAGTGAGTCAGTCTTGGTACAGAACACTGAAGCTTTCTTT.

The V gene is TRBV13, the J gene TRBJ2-3; TRBD2 might be the D (6 bases). The V gene's germline CDR1 is PRHDT and CDR2 FYEKMQ (reference sequence). The ends were cut back, 5 bases at V and 3 bases at J, with 21 bases in the middle. This CDR3 spans 17 amino acids. The CDR3: CASSRGGIRLRTDTQYF. The CDR3 DNA follows: TGTGCCAGCAGCCGAGGCGGGATTAGACTTAGGACAGATACGCAGTATTTT.

The rearrangement joins TRBV6-1 to TRBJ1-6; D is undetermined. The germline V gene has CDR1 MNHNS and CDR2 SASEGT. The CDR3 spans 15 residues. Trimming pared 1 base from V and 6 bases from J, leaving 10 bases between. CDR3 nucleotide sequence: TGTGCCAGCAGTGAAGTACCGGGCCTTAATTCACCCCTCCACTTT. Translated, it gives CASSEVPGLNSPLHF.

This clone appeared a few times. The chain joins TRBV27 to TRBJ1-1; D gene uncertain. The V end was cut by 7 bases, the J end by 2 bases, with 5 bases between. Germline V gene sequence: CDR1 MNHEY, CDR2 SMNVEV (reference sequence). This CDR3 has 11 residues. CDR3 DNA: TGTGCCAGCATTTCTAACACTGAAGCTTTCTTT. As protein: CASISNTEAFF.

The CDR3 spells CASLRGQTFYGYTF. The CDR3 DNA sequence: TGTGCCAGCCTCCGGGGCCAAACTTTTTATGGCTACACCTTC. J is TRBJ1-2 and V is TRBV6-5, with D maybe TRBD1 (5 bases). V gave up 8 bases and J gave up 5 bases, with 18 bases separating them. CDR1 and CDR2 (germline): MNHEY, SVGAGI. This CDR3 has 14 residues.

The genes are TRBV7-9 and TRBJ2-1, with D tentatively TRBD1 or TRBD2 (5 bases each). V shed 5 bases and J shed 0 bases, with 14 bases lying between them. Germline-derived CDR1 and CDR2 are SEHNR and FQNEAQ (reference sequence). This CDR3 is built from 16 residues. CDR3: CASSQRDRSSYNEQFF. CDR3 DNA sequence: TGTGCCAGCAGCCAGAGGGACCGAAGCTCCTACAATGAGCAGTTCTTC.

The chain employs TRBV5-1 and TRBJ2-1, with D possibly being TRBD1 (6 bases). This CDR3 region has 16 residues. The ends were cut back, 4 bases at V and 3 bases at J, with 17 bases in the middle. Germline-derived CDR1 and CDR2 are SGHRS and YFSETQ. CDR3 protein: CASSGIGTKNYNEQFF. In nucleotides, the CDR3 is TGCGCCAGCAGCGGGATCGGGACAAAGAACTACAATGAGCAGTTCTTC. Drawing the rest from reference TRBV5-1 and TRBJ2-1, the complete variable domain is KAGVTQTPRYLIKTRGQQVTLSCSPISGHRSVSWYQQTPGQGLQFLFEYFSETQRNKGNFPGRFSGRQFSNSRSEMNVSTLELGDSALYLCASSGIGTKNYNEQFFGPGTRLTVL.

V is TRBV9 and J is TRBJ1-1, with 7 bases that match TRBD1. V lost 6 bases to trimming and J lost 0 bases; unmatched junction nucleotides: 5. This CDR3 is 14 amino acids long. Germline CDR1 SGDLS, CDR2 YYNGEE. For the CDR3, the DNA is TGTGCCAGCAATCGGGACAGTTTGAACACTGAAGCTTTCTTT. Amino acid sequence: CASNRDSLNTEAFF. The full variable domain, completed using reference TRBV9 and TRBJ1-1, is DSGVTQTPKHLITATGQRVTLRCSPRSGDLSVYWYQQSLDQGLQFLIQYYNGEERAKGNILERFSAQQFPDLHSELNLSSLELGDSALYFCASNRDSLNTEAFFGQGTRLTVV.

Only one count was recorded for this clone. The rearrangement joins TRBV19 to TRBJ2-1; TRBD2 matches 8 bases. The CDR3 is made up of 16 amino acids. The V and J ends lost 0 bases and 9 bases, in that order; junction bases with no gene match: 10. Germline CDR1 and CDR2: LNHDA and SQIVND (reference sequence). DNA of the CDR3: TGTGCCAGTAGTATAGATATGGGTCTTCGGGGGGGTGAGCAGTTCTTC. Its translation is CASSIDMGLRGGEQFF. Full variable domain (remainder filled in from reference TRBV19 and TRBJ2-1): DGGITQSPKYLFRKEGQNVTLSCEQNLNHDAMYWYRQDPGQGLRLIYYSQIVNDFQKGDIAEGYSVSREKKESFPLTVTSAQKNPTAFYLCASSIDMGLRGGEQFFGPGTRLTVL.

V usage is TRBV6-2 or TRBV6-3 and J usage is TRBJ1-1; tentative D call: TRBD1 (5 bases). CDR1 MNHEY and CDR2 SVGEGT come from the germline V gene. Between the trimmed V and J ends, which lost 0 bases and 1 base, there was a span of 12 bases. The CDR3 extends over 16 amino acids. The DNA for the CDR3 is TGTGCCAGCAGTTACTCACGAAGTGACAGGAACACTGAAGCTTTCTTT. Encoded protein: CASSYSRSDRNTEAFF.

The chain carries TRBV6-5 and TRBJ1-6; no clear D gene. CDR1 and CDR2 (germline): MNHEY, SVGAGI. The CDR3 extends over 14 amino acids. Trimming pared 2 bases from V and 10 bases from J, leaving 12 bases between. CDR3 residues: CASSYERARSPLHF. DNA of the CDR3: TGTGCCAGCAGTTACGAGAGGGCACGGTCACCCCTCCACTTT.

The chain carries TRBV10-1 and TRBJ2-3; tentatively, D is TRBD1 or TRBD2 (5 bases each). V shed 3 bases and J shed 0 bases, with 13 bases lying between them. CDR1 and CDR2 from the germline V gene are WNHNN and SYGVQD (reference sequence). This CDR3 region has 16 residues. The CDR3 DNA is TGCGCCAGCAGTGATTCGATTGGGGGTAGCACAGATACGCAGTATTTT. It encodes CASSDSIGGSTDTQYF.